Listed below are T cell receptor beta chains from one sample, sequenced in a study of blood T cell repertoires in COVID-19. Generated by immunoSEQ multiplex PCR, the TCRdb table keeps only in-frame clones and is missing some. Among 400,000 to 450,000 clones, less than 95% were seen once, and the ten largest hold more than 0.55%. Material: PBMCs or T cells enriched from blood (not recorded which). The source of these receptors is a man between 18 and 35 years old who had recovered from COVID-19. Each CDR3 is given with its conserved first and last residue. The D gene is left open where the match is weak. Clone size is shown for a subset of rows, as once, few, many or a class of expanded clone.

.,TRBV3-1/TRBV3-2,TRBJ1-4,TRBD1,CASSQRTGINEKLFF,TGTGCCAGCAGCCAACGGACAGGCATTAATGAAAAACTGTTTTTT
few,TRBV7-9,TRBJ2-4,TRBD2,CASSLGVGLAGNIQYF,TGTGCCAGCAGCTTAGGGGTAGGCCTAGCGGGAAACATTCAGTACTTC
once,TRBV5-4,TRBJ2-7,TRBD1,CASRPGQGSYEQYF,TGTGCCAGCAGACCGGGACAGGGTTCCTACGAGCAGTACTTC
.,TRBV19,TRBJ1-5,.,CASSPPSYQPQHF,TGTGCCAGTAGTCCGCCCAGTTACCAGCCCCAGCATTTT
once,TRBV11-3,TRBJ1-1,.,CASSLGLGGEAFF,TGTGCCAGCAGCTTAGGGCTCGGAGGGGAAGCTTTCTTT
once,TRBV6-5,TRBJ1-2,.,CASSRGGDYGYTF,TGTGCCAGCTCCCGGGGCGGGGACTATGGCTACACCTTC
.,TRBV7-3,TRBJ1-2,.,CASSLSQGGGYTF,TGTGCCAGCAGCTTGTCCCAGGGAGGCGGCTACACCTTC
.,TRBV7-6,TRBJ1-2,TRBD1,CASSLATGLIGGYTF,TGTGCCAGCAGCTTAGCGACAGGGTTGATTGGTGGCTACACCTTC
.,TRBV5-1,TRBJ2-2,TRBD2,CASQTSGGNTGELFF,TGCGCCAGCCAGACTAGCGGGGGGAACACCGGGGAGCTGTTTTTT
once,TRBV5-5,TRBJ2-7,TRBD2,CASSQMTSGRAKYEQYF,TGTGCCAGCAGCCAGATGACTAGCGGGAGGGCCAAGTACGAGCAGTACTTC
.,TRBV5-6,TRBJ1-3,.,CASSALKGGNTIYF,TGTGCCAGCAGCGCGTTGAAGGGGGGAAACACCATATATTTT
.,TRBV19,TRBJ2-1,TRBD1,CASSPGGQGRNEQFF,TGTGCCAGTAGTCCAGGGGGACAGGGTCGGAATGAGCAGTTCTTC
.,TRBV6-4,TRBJ1-2,.,CASSDTGQSYGYTF,TGTGCCAGCAGTGACACCGGACAGAGTTATGGCTACACCTTC
.,TRBV7-9,TRBJ2-5,TRBD2,CASSPRTSGSGETQYF,TGTGCCAGCAGCCCTAGGACTAGCGGGAGTGGAGAGACCCAGTACTTC
.,TRBV11-3,TRBJ1-2,.,CASSLQGSDYGYTF,TGTGCCAGCAGCTTACAGGGCAGCGACTATGGCTACACCTTC
.,TRBV28,TRBJ1-5,TRBD1,CASSFPRGRQPQHF,TGTGCCAGCAGTTTCCCCAGGGGGAGGCAGCCCCAGCATTTT
.,TRBV28,TRBJ1-2,.,CAIATGTNYGYTF,TGTGCCATTGCGACAGGAACCAACTATGGCTACACCTTC
.,TRBV7-9,TRBJ2-1,TRBD2,CASRSTGGGWEQFF,TGTGCCAGCAGATCCACCGGCGGGGGATGGGAGCAGTTCTTC
once,TRBV28,TRBJ1-1,TRBD1,CASSGGQAIEKAFF,TGTGCCAGCAGTGGTGGACAGGCCATCGAGAAAGCTTTCTTT
.,TRBV24-1,TRBJ2-5,TRBD1,CATSDPGGQGAEETQYF,TGTGCCACCAGTGACCCCGGGGGACAGGGGGCAGAGGAGACCCAGTACTTC
.,TRBV7-9,TRBJ1-1,.,CASSSGGRGMLNTEAFF,TGTGCCAGCAGCTCTGGGGGTAGGGGGATGCTGAACACTGAAGCTTTCTTT
.,TRBV18,TRBJ1-4,.,CASSRPSVQGNEKLFF,TGTGCCAGCTCACGACCCTCGGTCCAGGGTAATGAAAAACTGTTTTTT